Here is one T cell receptor (beta chain) with its context. Its antigen remains unknown. V lost 5 bases, J lost 3 bases, and 14 bases lay in between. In germline, CDR1 is MDHEN, CDR2 SYDVKM. CDR3 length equals 15 residues. These data are taken from a study of PD-1 blockade in mismatch repair-deficient tumors. Study results and limitations: Tumor-resident clones, often undetectable pretreatment in blood, expanded then contracted after pembrolizumab.

TCRs were sequenced from three patients responding to pembrolizumab. Libraries were prepared by immunoSEQ multiplex PCR; TCRdb keeps only in-frame clonotypes and omits some of them. This sample has 120,000 or so clones; about nine tenths occur once, and the top ten carry roughly 10%. The TCR comes from an adult with mismatch repair-deficient cancer. The chain combines TRBV28 with TRBJ1-5; D remains unclear. Specimen: peripheral blood, collected about 17 months after starting pembrolizumab. In DNA form, the CDR3 reads TGTGCCAGCAGTCAGGAGGGCAGCTTCAATCAGCCCCAGCATTTT. Translating it yields CASSQEGSFNQPQHF.